Listed here are 2 T cell receptor beta chains from one sample, sequenced in a study of T cell responses to AZD1222 COVID-19 vaccine. Sequencing was performed with immunoSEQ multiplex PCR; in TCRdb, only in-frame clones are kept and a portion is missing. The sample lists 80,000 to 90,000 clones, under 95% occurring once. Here the sequenced sample was peripheral blood, taken on day 0 of MenACWY control vaccination. These receptors were taken from an adult in good health.

This sequence joins TRBV5-1 and TRBJ2-2; the match to TRBD2 covers 11 bases. CDR3 length: 17 amino acids. CDR1 SGHRS and CDR2 YFSETQ come from the germline V gene. Unmatched junction bases numbered 6, after V lost 0 bases and J lost 5 bases. The CDR3 spells CASSLASSGGLTGELFF. In DNA, the CDR3 is TGCGCCAGCAGCTTGGCCTCTAGCGGGGGGCTGACCGGGGAGCTGTTTTTT.

Only one count was recorded for this clone. This chain uses TRBV27 with TRBJ2-7, with 7 bases fitting TRBD1. The CDR3 covers 15 residues. The J segment lost 4 bases and the V segment lost 1 base, leaving 7 bases of the junction unmatched. Germline V gene data show CDR1 as MNHEY and CDR2 as SMNVEV (reference sequence). The CDR3 bases are TGTGCCAGCAGTTTATTCCCTCCGGGACAGTACGAGCAGTACTTC. Its protein is CASSLFPPGQYEQYF.